One and the same sample provided the 6 T cell receptor beta chains below, sequenced in a study of blood T cell repertoires in COVID-19 (dated by TCRdb to 2020 to 2021). The library was made by the immunoSEQ multiplex PCR assay. TCRdb's version of the immuneACCESS table is confined to in-frame rearrangements and falls short of the full clone set. An unresolved V gene accounts for under half of the shortfall where checked; the remainder is of unknown origin. The sample includes about 140,000 clones, with roughly 80% observed a single time. The ten largest clones capture roughly 8.6% of the sample. The sample consisted of peripheral blood. These receptors all come from a woman aged 50 to 60 with active or convalescent COVID-19.

The chain couples TRBV19 to TRBJ1-1, with TRBD1 as a possible D gene (6 bases). The ends were cut back, 7 bases at V and 3 bases at J, with 12 bases in the middle. Germline V gene data show CDR1 as LNHDA and CDR2 as SQIVND (reference sequence). This CDR3 has 13 residues. CDR3 amino acids: CASTPGQHTEAFF. CDR3 nucleotides: TGTGCCAGTACCCCGGGACAACACACTGAAGCTTTCTTT.

The genes are TRBV4-1 and TRBJ1-4; tentative D call: TRBD1 (5 bases). The CDR3 is made up of 15 amino acids. The V gene lost 3 bases and the J gene lost 3 bases, with 11 bases spanning the gap. Germline-derived CDR1 and CDR2 are MGHRA and YSYEKL. The CDR3 coding sequence is TGCGCCAGCAGCCACGGCGCAGGGTCTAATGAAAAACTGTTTTTT. Translating gives CASSHGAGSNEKLFF.

This chain connects TRBV28 to TRBJ2-2; perhaps TRBD1 as D (5 bases). The CDR3 is made up of 13 amino acids. V shed 6 bases and J shed 6 bases, with 11 bases lying between them. CDR1 is MDHEN and CDR2 is SYDVKM in the germline V gene. The CDR3 coding sequence is TGTGCCAGCAGGGGCTCAGGGCCCGGGGAGCTGTTTTTT. Translating gives CASRGSGPGELFF. Using reference TRBV28 and TRBJ2-2 for the parts outside the CDR3, the full variable domain is DVKVTQSSRYLVKRTGEKVFLECVQDMDHENMFWYRQDPGLGLRLIYFSYDVKMKEKGDIPEGYSVSREKKERFSLILESASTNQTSMYLCASRGSGPGELFFGEGSRLTVL.

The chain couples TRBV5-1 to TRBJ1-2; D is undetermined. There are 18 residues in the CDR3. Germline assignment: CDR1 SGHRS and CDR2 YFSETQ. Trimming left V 0 bases short and J 0 bases short, with 18 bases between. The CDR3 region is CASSLGVFFQASNYGYTF. In DNA, the CDR3 is TGCGCCAGCAGCTTGGGGGTCTTTTTCCAGGCTTCTAACTATGGCTACACCTTC.

The chain is built from TRBV2 and TRBJ1-2; TRBD1 agrees at 9 bases. V dropped 9 bases and J dropped 6; count of bases not matched to a gene: 5. This CDR3 contains 12 residues. Germline values: CDR1 SNHLY, CDR2 FYNNEI. The CDR3 spells CARTGTGNGYTF. DNA of the CDR3: TGTGCCAGGACCGGGACAGGGAATGGCTACACCTTC.

The V call is TRBV6-5, the J call TRBJ1-2, with 9 bases aligning to TRBD1. The germline CDR1 and CDR2 sequences are MNHEY and SVGAGI. CDR3 size: 12 residues. Trimming took 6 bases from V and 4 from J; bases not matched to a gene: 0. The CDR3 region has the DNA TGTGCCAGCAGGACAGGGGGCTATGGCTACACCTTC. Translating gives CASRTGGYGYTF.